A selection of T cell receptor beta chains follows, all from one sample in a study of molecular identifiers for immune sequencing clone quantification. TCRdb ran MiXCR on the PCR reads and lists one entry per CDR3 protein. The sample comprises fewer than 75,000 distinct CDR3 sequences, around a sixth of which are singletons, and approximately 1.5% rests with the top ten. The material sequenced was naive CD8+ T cells from blood, with Jurkat cell RNA spiked in. The origin of the receptors is a human donor in good health. Some libraries in this study had Jurkat cell RNA spiked in. CDR3s include the opening cysteine and the closing phenylalanine or tryptophan. A D gene is named only where the DNA matches it firmly. Clone size is given for some rows only: seen once, a few or many times, or a class if the clone is expanded.

D	length	V	size	J	CDR3	DNA
NA	14	TRBV5-4	few	TRBJ2-1	CASLPGPLINEQFF	TGTGCCAGCCTCCCAGGGCCGCTGATTAATGAGCAGTTCTTC
NA	14	TRBV7-9	NA	TRBJ1-5	CASSAALGNQPQHF	TGTGCCAGCAGCGCCGCGCTAGGCAATCAGCCCCAGCATTTT
NA	14	TRBV13	NA	TRBJ1-5	CAGSLGLGNQPQHF	TGTGCCGGCAGCTTAGGACTGGGCAATCAGCCCCAGCATTTT
TRBD2	14	TRBV6-1	NA	TRBJ2-1	CASSVSGGDNVQFF	TGTGCCAGCAGTGTTAGCGGGGGAGACAATGTGCAGTTCTTC
NA	15	TRBV24-1	many	TRBJ2-2	CATGHSATNTGELFF	TGTGCCACCGGTCATAGCGCGACGAACACCGGGGAGCTGTTTTTT
NA	12	TRBV6-2/TRBV6-3	many	TRBJ2-7	CASSYGVAEQYF	TGTGCCAGCAGTTACGGTGTCGCCGAGCAGTACTTC
NA	15	TRBV29-1	medium-sized	TRBJ2-3	CSVEGRGTSTDTQYF	TGCAGCGTTGAAGGAAGGGGCACTAGCACAGATACGCAGTATTTT
TRBD2	14	TRBV27	NA	TRBJ2-7	CASSLTSGIYEQYF	TGTGCCAGCAGTTTAACTAGCGGGATTTACGAGCAGTACTTC
NA	14	TRBV20-1	many	TRBJ1-1	CSALVGGDRTEAFF	TGCAGTGCCCTGGTGGGGGGCGACCGCACTGAAGCTTTCTTT
NA	14	TRBV9	NA	TRBJ2-5	CASSVASVEETQYF	TGTGCCAGCAGCGTAGCCTCCGTAGAAGAGACCCAGTACTTC
NA	14	TRBV3-1	many	TRBJ2-3	CASSQDTFSDTQYF	TGTGCCAGCAGCCAAGATACGTTTTCAGATACGCAGTATTTT
TRBD1	14	TRBV28	many	TRBJ2-7	CASSPLTGNNEQYF	TGTGCCAGCAGCCCTCTGACAGGGAATAACGAGCAGTACTTC
NA	13	TRBV6-2/TRBV6-3	NA	TRBJ1-2	CASGIAPLYGYTF	TGTGCCAGCGGTATCGCCCCTCTTTATGGCTACACCTTC
NA	13	TRBV7-8	many	TRBJ2-3	CASSLGWADTQYF	TGTGCCAGCAGCTTAGGGTGGGCAGATACGCAGTATTTT
NA	16	TRBV7-9	NA	TRBJ2-1	CASSLPGSGSYNEQFF	TGTGCCAGCAGCCTGCCCGGGAGCGGCTCCTACAATGAGCAGTTCTTC
NA	15	TRBV5-1	many	TRBJ2-3	CASSFSQGPTDTQYF	TGCGCCAGCAGTTTTTCACAGGGCCCGACAGATACGCAGTATTTT